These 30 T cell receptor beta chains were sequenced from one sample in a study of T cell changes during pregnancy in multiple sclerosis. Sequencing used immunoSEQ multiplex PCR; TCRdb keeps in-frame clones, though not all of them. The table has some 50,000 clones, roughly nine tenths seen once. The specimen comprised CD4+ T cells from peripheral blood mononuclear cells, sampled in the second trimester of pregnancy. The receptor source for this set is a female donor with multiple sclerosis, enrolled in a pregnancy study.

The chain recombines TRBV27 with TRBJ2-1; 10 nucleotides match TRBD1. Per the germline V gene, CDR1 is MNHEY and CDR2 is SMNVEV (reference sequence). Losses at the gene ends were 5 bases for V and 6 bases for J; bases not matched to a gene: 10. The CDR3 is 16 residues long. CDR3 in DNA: TGTGCCAGCAGTCCCCCCACTCGGACAGGGGGCAATGAGCAGTTCTTC. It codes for CASSPPTRTGGNEQFF.

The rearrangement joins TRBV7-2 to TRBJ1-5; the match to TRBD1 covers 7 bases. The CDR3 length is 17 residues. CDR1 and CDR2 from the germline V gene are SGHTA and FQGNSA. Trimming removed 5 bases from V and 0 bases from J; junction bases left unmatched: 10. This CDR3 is CASSRDSEFYSNQPQHF. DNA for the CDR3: TGTGCCAGCAGCCGGGACAGTGAATTTTATAGCAATCAGCCCCAGCATTTT.

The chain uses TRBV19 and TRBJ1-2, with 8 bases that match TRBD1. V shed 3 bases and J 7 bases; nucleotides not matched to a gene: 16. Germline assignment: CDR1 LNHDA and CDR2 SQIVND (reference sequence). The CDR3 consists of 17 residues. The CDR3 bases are TGTGCCAGTAGTATTGGTCCAGGGGGCGCGGTGCCGATTGGCTACACCTTC. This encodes CASSIGPGGAVPIGYTF.

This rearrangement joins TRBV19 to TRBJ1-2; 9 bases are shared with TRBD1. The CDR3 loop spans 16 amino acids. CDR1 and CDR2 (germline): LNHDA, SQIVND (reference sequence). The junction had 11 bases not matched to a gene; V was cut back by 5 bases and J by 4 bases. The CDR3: CASSPQDRGLLYGYTF. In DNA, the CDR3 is TGTGCCAGTAGTCCTCAGGACAGGGGACTTCTCTATGGCTACACCTTC.

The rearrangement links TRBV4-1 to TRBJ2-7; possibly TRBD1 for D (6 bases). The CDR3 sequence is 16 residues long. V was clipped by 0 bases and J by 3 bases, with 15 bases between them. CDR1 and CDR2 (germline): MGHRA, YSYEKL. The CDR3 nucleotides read TGCGCCAGCAGCCAAGAAGGAACAGGGCGCGACTACGAGCAGTACTTC. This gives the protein CASSQEGTGRDYEQYF.

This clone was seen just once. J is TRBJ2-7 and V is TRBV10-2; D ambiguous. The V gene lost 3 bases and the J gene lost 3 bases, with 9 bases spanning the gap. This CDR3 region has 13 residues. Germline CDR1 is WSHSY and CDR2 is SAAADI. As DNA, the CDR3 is TGCGCCAGCAGTGACGACTTGAACTACGAGCAGTACTTC. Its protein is CASSDDLNYEQYF.

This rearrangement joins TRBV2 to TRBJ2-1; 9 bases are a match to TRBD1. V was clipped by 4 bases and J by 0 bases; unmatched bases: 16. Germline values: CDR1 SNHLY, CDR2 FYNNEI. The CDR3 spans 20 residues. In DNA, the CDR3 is TGTGCCAGCAGTGGAGCGCGGGACAGGGAACCCCTCCACTCCTACAATGAGCAGTTCTTC. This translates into CASSGARDREPLHSYNEQFF.

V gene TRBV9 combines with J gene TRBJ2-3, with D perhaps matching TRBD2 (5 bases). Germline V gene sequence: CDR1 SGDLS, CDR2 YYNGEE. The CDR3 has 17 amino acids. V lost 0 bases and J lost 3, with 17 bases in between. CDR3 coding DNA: TGTGCCAGCAGCGTAGCGACCGGGCGGGTGGAGACAGATACGCAGTATTTT. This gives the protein CASSVATGRVETDTQYF.

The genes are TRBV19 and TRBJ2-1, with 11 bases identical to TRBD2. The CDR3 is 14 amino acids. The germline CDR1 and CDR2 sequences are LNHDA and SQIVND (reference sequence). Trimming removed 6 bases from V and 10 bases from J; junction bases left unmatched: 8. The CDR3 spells CASSASGGRNEQFF. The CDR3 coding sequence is TGTGCCAGTAGCGCTAGCGGGGGGCGAAACGAGCAGTTCTTC.

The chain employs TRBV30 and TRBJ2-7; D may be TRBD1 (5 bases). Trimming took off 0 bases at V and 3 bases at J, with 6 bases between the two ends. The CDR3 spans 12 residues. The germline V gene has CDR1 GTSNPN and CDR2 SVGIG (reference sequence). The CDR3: CAWSVDSYEQYF. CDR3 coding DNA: TGTGCCTGGAGTGTAGACAGCTACGAGCAGTACTTC.

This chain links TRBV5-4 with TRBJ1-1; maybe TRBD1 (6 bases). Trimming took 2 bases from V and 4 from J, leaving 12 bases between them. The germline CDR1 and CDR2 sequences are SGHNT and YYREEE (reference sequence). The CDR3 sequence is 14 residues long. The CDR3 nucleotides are TGTGCCAGCAGCTTACAGGGAGGGGGCACTGAAGCTTTCTTT. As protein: CASSLQGGGTEAFF.

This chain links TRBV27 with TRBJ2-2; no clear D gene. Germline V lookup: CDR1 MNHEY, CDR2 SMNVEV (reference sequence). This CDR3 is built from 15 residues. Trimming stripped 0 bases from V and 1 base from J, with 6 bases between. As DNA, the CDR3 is TGTGCCAGCAGTTTATCGCTAGGGAACACCGGGGAGCTGTTTTTT. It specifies CASSLSLGNTGELFF.

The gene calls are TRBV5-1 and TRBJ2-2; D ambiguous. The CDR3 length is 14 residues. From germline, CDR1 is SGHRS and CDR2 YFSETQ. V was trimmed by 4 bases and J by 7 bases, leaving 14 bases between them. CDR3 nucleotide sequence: TGCGCCAGCAGCGGAGACGGCGGCGGCGGGGAGCTGTTTTTT. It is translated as CASSGDGGGGELFF.

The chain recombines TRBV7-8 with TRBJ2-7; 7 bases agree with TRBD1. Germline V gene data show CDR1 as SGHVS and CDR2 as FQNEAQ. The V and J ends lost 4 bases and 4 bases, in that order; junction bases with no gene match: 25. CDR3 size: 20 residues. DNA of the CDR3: TGTGCCAGCAGCTCCGGAACAGGGGTGCGACCGGCTGGGCCTAGTTACGAGCAGTACTTC. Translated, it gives CASSSGTGVRPAGPSYEQYF.

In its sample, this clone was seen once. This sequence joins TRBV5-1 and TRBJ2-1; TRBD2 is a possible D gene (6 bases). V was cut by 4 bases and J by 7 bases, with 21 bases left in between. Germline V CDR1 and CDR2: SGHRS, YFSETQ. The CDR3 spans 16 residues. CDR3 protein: CASSLVNSPGGNEQFF. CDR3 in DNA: TGCGCCAGCAGCCTTGTAAATAGTCCCGGAGGGAATGAGCAGTTCTTC.

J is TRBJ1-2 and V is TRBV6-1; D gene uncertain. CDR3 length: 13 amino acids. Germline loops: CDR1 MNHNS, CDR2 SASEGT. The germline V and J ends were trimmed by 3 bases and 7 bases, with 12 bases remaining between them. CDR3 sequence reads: CASSDILGGGYTF. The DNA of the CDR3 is TGTGCCAGCAGTGACATTCTTGGAGGTGGCTACACCTTC.

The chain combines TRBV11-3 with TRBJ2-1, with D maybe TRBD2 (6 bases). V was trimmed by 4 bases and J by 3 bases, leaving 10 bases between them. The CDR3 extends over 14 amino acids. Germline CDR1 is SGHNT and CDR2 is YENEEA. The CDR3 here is CASSSRTNYNEQFF. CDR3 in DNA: TGTGCCAGCAGCTCTCGGACTAACTACAATGAGCAGTTCTTC. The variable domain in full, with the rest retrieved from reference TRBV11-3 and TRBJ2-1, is EAGVVQSPRYKIIEKKQPVAFWCNPISGHNTLYWYLQNLGQGPELLIRYENEEAVDDSQLPKDRFSAERLKGVDSTLKIQPAELGDSAVYLCASSSRTNYNEQFFGPGTRLTVL.

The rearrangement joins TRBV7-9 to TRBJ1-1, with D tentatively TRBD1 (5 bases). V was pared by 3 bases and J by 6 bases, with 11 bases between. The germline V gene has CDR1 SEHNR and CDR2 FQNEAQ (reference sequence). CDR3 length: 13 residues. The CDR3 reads CASSFVGLAEAFF. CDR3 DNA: TGTGCCAGCAGCTTCGTGGGGCTGGCTGAAGCTTTCTTT.

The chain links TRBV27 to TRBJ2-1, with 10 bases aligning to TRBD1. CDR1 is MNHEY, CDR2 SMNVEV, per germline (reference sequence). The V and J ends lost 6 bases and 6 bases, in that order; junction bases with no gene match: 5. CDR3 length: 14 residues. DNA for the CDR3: TGTGCCAGCAGCCCGGGACAGGGGTTCAATGAGCAGTTCTTC. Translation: CASSPGQGFNEQFF.

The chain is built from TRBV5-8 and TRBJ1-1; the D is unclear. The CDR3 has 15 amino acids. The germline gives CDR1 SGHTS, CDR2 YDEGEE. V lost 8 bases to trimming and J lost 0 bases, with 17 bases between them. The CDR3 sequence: CASPYESFMNTEAFF. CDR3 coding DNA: TGTGCCAGTCCCTACGAGAGTTTTATGAACACTGAAGCTTTCTTT.

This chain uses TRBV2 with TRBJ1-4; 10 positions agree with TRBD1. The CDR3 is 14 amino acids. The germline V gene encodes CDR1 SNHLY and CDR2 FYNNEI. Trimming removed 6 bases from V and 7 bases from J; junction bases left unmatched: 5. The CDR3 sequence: CASRGQGTSEKLFF. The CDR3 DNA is TGTGCCAGCAGGGGACAGGGGACCTCTGAAAAACTGTTTTTT.

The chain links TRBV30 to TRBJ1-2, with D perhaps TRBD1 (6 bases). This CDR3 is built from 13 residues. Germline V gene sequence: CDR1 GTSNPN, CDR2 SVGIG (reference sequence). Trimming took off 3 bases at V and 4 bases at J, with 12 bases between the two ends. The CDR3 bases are TGTGCCTGGAGCTCCCTAGGGGGCTATGGCTACACCTTC. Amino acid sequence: CAWSSLGGYGYTF.

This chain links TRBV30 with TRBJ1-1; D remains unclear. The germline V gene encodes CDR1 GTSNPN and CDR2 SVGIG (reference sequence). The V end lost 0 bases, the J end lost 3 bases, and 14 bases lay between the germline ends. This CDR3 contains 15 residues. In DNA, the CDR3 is TGTGCCTGGAGTGTACCCGCCGGGAGGCACACTGAAGCTTTCTTT. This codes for CAWSVPAGRHTEAFF.

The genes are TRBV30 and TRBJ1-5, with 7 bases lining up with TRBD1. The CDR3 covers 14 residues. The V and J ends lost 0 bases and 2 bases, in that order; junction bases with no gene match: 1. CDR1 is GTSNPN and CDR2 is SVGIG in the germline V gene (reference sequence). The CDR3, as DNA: TGTGCCTGGAGTGTAGGGACAGGCAATCAGCCCCAGCATTTT. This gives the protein CAWSVGTGNQPQHF.

The CDR3 loop reads CASSLGQGTFNGYTF. CDR3 nucleotides: TGCGCCAGCAGCTTGGGACAGGGGACCTTTAATGGCTACACCTTC. The chain recombines TRBV5-1 with TRBJ1-2; 8 bases map to TRBD1. Per germline, CDR1 SGHRS and CDR2 YFSETQ. CDR3 length: 15 residues. V shed 0 bases, J shed 6 bases, and the junction held 7 bases outside the gene matches.

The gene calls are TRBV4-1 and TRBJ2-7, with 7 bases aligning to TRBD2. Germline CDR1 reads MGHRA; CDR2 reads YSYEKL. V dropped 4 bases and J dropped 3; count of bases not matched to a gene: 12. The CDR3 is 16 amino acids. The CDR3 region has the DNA TGCGCCAGCAGCCGTCTTCTGGGAGGGATCAACTACGAGCAGTACTTC. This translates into CASSRLLGGINYEQYF.

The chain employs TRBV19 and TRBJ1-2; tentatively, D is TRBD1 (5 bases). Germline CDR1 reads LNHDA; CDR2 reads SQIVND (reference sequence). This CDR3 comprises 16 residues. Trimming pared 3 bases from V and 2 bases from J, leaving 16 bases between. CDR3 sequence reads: CASSISIRGANYGYTF. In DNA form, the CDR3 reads TGTGCCAGTAGTATTAGTATAAGGGGTGCAAACTATGGCTACACCTTC.

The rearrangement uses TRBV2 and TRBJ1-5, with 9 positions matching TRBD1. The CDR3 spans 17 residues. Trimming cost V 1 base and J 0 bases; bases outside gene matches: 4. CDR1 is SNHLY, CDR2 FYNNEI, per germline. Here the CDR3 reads CASSEGTGDDSNQPQHF. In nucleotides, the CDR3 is TGTGCCAGCAGTGAAGGGACAGGGGACGATAGCAATCAGCCCCAGCATTTT.

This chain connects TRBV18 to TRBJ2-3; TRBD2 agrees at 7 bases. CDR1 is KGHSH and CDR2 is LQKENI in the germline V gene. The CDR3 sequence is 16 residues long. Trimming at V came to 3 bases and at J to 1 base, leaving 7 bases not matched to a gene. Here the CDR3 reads CASSPVTGGGTDTQYF. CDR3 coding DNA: TGTGCCAGCTCACCGGTGACTGGGGGGGGCACAGATACGCAGTATTTT.

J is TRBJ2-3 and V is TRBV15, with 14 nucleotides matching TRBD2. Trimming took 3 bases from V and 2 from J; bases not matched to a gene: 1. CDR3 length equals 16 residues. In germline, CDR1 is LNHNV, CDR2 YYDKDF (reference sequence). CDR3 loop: CATSRTSGRVTDTQYF. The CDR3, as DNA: TGTGCCACCAGCAGGACTAGCGGGAGGGTCACAGATACGCAGTATTTT.